A single T cell receptor (beta chain) is shown here with its context. Its antigen remains unknown. The data derive from a study of blood T cells in healthy people across ages. Turning to the study itself: Using template switching, researchers captured about one barcoded beta molecule for each two T cells. General observations from the study: Across the age range, TCR beta diversity per million T cells fell in a roughly linear way. Because donor CMV status was unknown, expanded clonotype changes were possibly confounded.

Germline lookup yields CDR1 ENHRY and CDR2 SYGVKD. Trimming at V came to 3 bases and at J to 9 bases, leaving 14 bases not matched to a gene. The CDR3 runs 16 residues. Primers used in a second PCR of roughly 7 to 11 cycles were a sample-barcoded 5' primer and a J-beta primer mix. TCRdb fed the 5' RACE reads into MiXCR, producing one record per CDR3 protein. The data contain about 670,000 distinct CDR3 sequences, roughly 43% of them seen just once; the ten biggest clones take up 25% to 35%. The sequencing input was blood. This TCR came from a man older than 75 in good health. The J gene is TRBJ2-1, the V gene TRBV10-3, with 7 bases that match TRBD2. CDR3 in DNA: TGTGCCATCAGTGATCAGGCGGGAGCTGGGCGTCGTGAGCAGTTCTTC. As protein: CAISDQAGAGRREQFF.